One and the same sample provided the 24 T cell receptor beta chains below, sequenced in a study of T-cell reconstitution after alpha-beta-depleted transplantation in children. Preparation of the TCRbeta library was carried out with unique molecular identifiers. From the PCR reads, TCRdb called clonotypes with MiXCR, one entry per CDR3 protein. This sample yields roughly 590,000 distinct CDR3 sequences, of which around 16% are seen a single time; 0.8% to 1.1% belongs to the top ten. This specimen consisted of PBMCs from the stem cell graft donor, obtained from the stem cell graft. The receptors were gathered from a human donor who donated a stem cell graft to a child with acute myeloid leukemia.

The sample holds many counts of this clonotype. The chain couples TRBV25-1 to TRBJ2-7; D remains unclear. V was clipped by 2 bases and J by 2 bases, with 1 base between them. Germline V gene sequence: CDR1 MGHDK, CDR2 SYGVNS. The CDR3 sequence is 11 residues long. The CDR3 region is CASSEAYEQYF. The DNA of the CDR3 is TGTGCCAGCAGTGAAGCCTACGAGCAGTACTTC.

This clonotype occurred many times. The chain combines TRBV20-1 with TRBJ2-5, with unresolved D. The CDR3 extends over 15 amino acids. Germline V gives CDR1 DFQATT, CDR2 SNEGSKA (reference sequence). The ends were cut back, 0 bases at V and 1 base at J, with 12 bases in the middle. This chain's CDR3 is CSARDPNGFQETQYF. Here the CDR3 DNA reads TGCAGTGCTAGAGATCCGAATGGTTTCCAAGAGACCCAGTACTTC.

The sample holds many counts of this clonotype. This chain uses TRBV29-1 with TRBJ2-3; D is possibly TRBD2 (6 bases). CDR3 size: 16 residues. V shed 4 bases and J shed 2 bases, with 19 bases lying between them. From germline, CDR1 is SQVTM and CDR2 ANQGSEA. The CDR3 here is CSVAGDLTSPTDTQYF. CDR3 coding DNA: TGCAGCGTTGCCGGGGACTTAACTTCGCCCACAGATACGCAGTATTTT.

In this sample, this clonotype turned up a few times. This sequence joins TRBV25-1 and TRBJ2-2; possible D gene TRBD1, 5 bases. Trimming cost V 5 bases and J 7 bases, with 11 bases left between them. CDR1 is MGHDK and CDR2 is SYGVNS in the germline V gene. The CDR3 loop spans 13 amino acids. The CDR3 reads CASSSGWSGELFF. The DNA for the CDR3 is TGTGCCAGCAGTTCAGGGTGGAGCGGGGAGCTGTTTTTT.

The chain carries TRBV13 and TRBJ2-7, with 7 bases that match TRBD1. CDR3 size: 14 residues. Germline V gene data show CDR1 as PRHDT and CDR2 as FYEKMQ (reference sequence). The junction had 5 bases not matched to a gene; V was cut back by 3 bases and J by 3 bases. The CDR3 protein is CASSFSGTVYEQYF. The CDR3 region has the DNA TGTGCCAGCAGCTTCTCCGGGACAGTCTACGAGCAGTACTTC.

This clonotype was recorded many times. This rearrangement joins TRBV12-3 or TRBV12-4 to TRBJ1-2; no reliable D call. This CDR3 contains 13 residues. The V and J ends lost 2 bases and 7 bases respectively, with 11 bases between them. The CDR3 DNA reads as TGTGCCAGCAGTTTATTAAGTAGCGCTGGCTACACCTTC. This encodes CASSLLSSAGYTF.

This clonotype appeared many times. V is TRBV5-5 and J is TRBJ2-5; D is undetermined. Germline CDR1 reads SGHKS; CDR2 reads YYEKEE (reference sequence). Trimming left V 4 bases short and J 5 bases short, with 18 bases between. This CDR3 is 15 amino acids long. As DNA, the CDR3 is TGTGCCAGCAGCCCTTACCTGGGCGTTGGGGAGACCCAGTACTTC. Translation gives CASSPYLGVGETQYF.

V is TRBV12-3 or TRBV12-4 and J is TRBJ2-1; TRBD2 agrees at 8 bases. The V and J ends lost 3 bases and 10 bases, in that order; junction bases with no gene match: 8. The CDR3 has 14 amino acids. The CDR3 loop reads CASSFTGGAGEQFF. The CDR3 DNA is TGTGCCAGCAGTTTCACCGGGGGGGCAGGAGAGCAGTTCTTC.

J is TRBJ1-4 and V is TRBV11-1; D not resolved. The CDR3 length is 14 residues. Germline V CDR1 and CDR2: SGHAT, FQDESV (reference sequence). V dropped 3 bases and J dropped 8 bases, with 13 bases sitting between them. The CDR3 sequence: CASSFLGLPEKLFF. The CDR3 DNA follows: TGTGCCAGCAGCTTCTTAGGTCTACCCGAAAAACTGTTTTTT.

The chain is built from TRBV7-2 and TRBJ1-4, with 7 bases lining up with TRBD1. Trimming cost V 5 bases and J 4 bases; bases outside gene matches: 10. The CDR3 has 16 amino acids. The germline gives CDR1 SGHTA, CDR2 FQGNSA. The CDR3 sequence: CASSLYGTALNEKLFF. The CDR3 DNA is TGTGCCAGCAGCCTCTACGGGACAGCCCTTAATGAAAAACTGTTTTTT.

Many counts were recorded for this clonotype. The rearrangement uses TRBV20-1 and TRBJ2-1; 13 bases are shared with TRBD2. There are 15 residues in the CDR3. Germline V gives CDR1 DFQATT, CDR2 SNEGSKA (reference sequence). The V segment lost 7 bases and the J segment 4 bases; nucleotides outside the gene matches: 7. In DNA, the CDR3 is TGCAGTGTCCTGACTAGCGGGGGGACATACAATGAGCAGTTCTTC. This codes for CSVLTSGGTYNEQFF.

This clonotype was found a few times. V gene TRBV20-1 combines with J gene TRBJ1-5, with 7 nucleotides matching TRBD1. V was pared by 2 bases and J by 7 bases, with 8 bases of the junction left unmatched. The CDR3 totals 14 residues. Germline V gives CDR1 DFQATT, CDR2 SNEGSKA (reference sequence). The DNA for the CDR3 is TGCAGTGCTAGACAGGGGGAGGATTGGCAGCCCCAGCATTTT. Amino acids: CSARQGEDWQPQHF.

This clonotype was seen a few times. J is TRBJ2-1 and V is TRBV29-1; perhaps TRBD1 as D (5 bases). The CDR3 is 14 residues long. V lost 6 bases and J lost 4, with 16 bases in between. Germline CDR1 and CDR2: SQVTM and ANQGSEA. CDR3 nucleotide sequence: TGCAGCGTGCCGTCGGAAGACAGATACAATGAGCAGTTCTTC. Translation: CSVPSEDRYNEQFF.

The chain joins TRBV11-2 to TRBJ2-5; 11 bases map to TRBD2. The V gene end was trimmed by 4 bases and the J gene end by 2 bases; junction bases not matched to a gene: 6. Germline loops: CDR1 SGHAT, CDR2 FQNNGV. The CDR3 extends over 16 amino acids. CDR3 sequence reads: CASSSSSGGFQETQYF. CDR3 nucleotide sequence: TGTGCCAGCAGCTCGTCTAGCGGGGGGTTTCAAGAGACCCAGTACTTC. Combining the CDR3 with reference TRBV11-2 and TRBJ2-5 gives the whole variable domain EAGVAQSPRYKIIEKRQSVAFWCNPISGHATLYWYQQILGQGPKLLIQFQNNGVVDDSQLPKDRFSAERLKGVDSTLKIQPAKLEDSAVYLCASSSSSGGFQETQYFGPGTRLLVL.

V is TRBV12-3 or TRBV12-4 and J is TRBJ1-2; TRBD1 agrees at 7 bases. The CDR3 is 14 residues long. V lost 7 bases, J lost 4 bases, and 9 bases stayed unmatched. CDR3 bases: TGTGCCAGCAACCTCGGGGACAGCCTCTATGGCTACACCTTC. Translated: CASNLGDSLYGYTF.

This clonotype came up many times. The chain combines TRBV12-3 or TRBV12-4 with TRBJ2-2, with D perhaps matching TRBD2 (6 bases). The CDR3 extends over 14 amino acids. V lost 6 bases and J lost 5, with 13 bases in between. CDR3 bases: TGTGCCAGCAGCTCATCTGGGAGGACCGGGGAGCTGTTTTTT. Amino acids: CASSSSGRTGELFF.

This clonotype was recorded a few times. The chain has TRBV4-2 and TRBJ1-1; a weak D match, TRBD1 (6 bases). Trimming cost V 5 bases and J 0 bases, with 13 bases left between them. Germline V gene sequence: CDR1 LGHNA, CDR2 YNFKEQ. This CDR3 has 15 amino acids. CDR3 coding DNA: TGTGCCAGCAGCGCGGGCAGGGACATGAACACTGAAGCTTTCTTT. This translates into CASSAGRDMNTEAFF.

This clonotype was counted at least ten times. This chain joins TRBV20-1 and TRBJ1-5, with D possibly matching TRBD1 (5 bases). The CDR3 contains 13 residues. Trimming cost V 7 bases and J 7 bases, with 17 bases left between them. The V gene's germline CDR1 is DFQATT and CDR2 SNEGSKA (reference sequence). This CDR3 is CSVGRDGIQPQHF. DNA of the CDR3: TGCAGTGTCGGCCGGGACGGCATCCAGCCCCAGCATTTT.

This clonotype appeared a few times. The chain couples TRBV20-1 to TRBJ2-3; D is unclear. Germline loops: CDR1 DFQATT, CDR2 SNEGSKA (reference sequence). The V gene lost 6 bases and the J gene lost 0 bases, with 19 bases spanning the gap. The CDR3 is 16 amino acids. The CDR3 DNA reads TGCAGTGCCGACCCCATAAAGGACCTTAGCACAGATACGCAGTATTTT. Its translation is CSADPIKDLSTDTQYF.

This clonotype has more than one count but fewer than ten. The chain joins TRBV5-1 to TRBJ2-5; D ambiguous. Between the trimmed V and J ends, which lost 7 bases and 5 bases, there was a span of 15 bases. The germline V gene has CDR1 SGHRS and CDR2 YFSETQ. CDR3 size: 13 residues. CDR3 residues: CASGLRPVETQYF. CDR3 DNA sequence: TGCGCCAGCGGGCTAAGGCCTGTGGAGACCCAGTACTTC.

This clonotype was seen a few times. This CDR3 reads CASSLGDSQPTEKLFF. The DNA for the CDR3 is TGTGCCAGCAGCTTAGGTGACAGTCAGCCTACTGAAAAACTGTTTTTT. The chain couples TRBV7-2 to TRBJ1-4; D possibly corresponds to TRBD1 (5 bases). The V end was cut by 1 base, the J end by 7 bases, with 16 bases between. The germline V gene encodes CDR1 SGHTA and CDR2 FQGNSA. The CDR3 totals 16 residues.

This clonotype has more than one count but fewer than ten. V and J are TRBV28 and TRBJ2-5; TRBD1 is a possible D gene (5 bases). The CDR3 runs 15 residues. Germline CDR1 and CDR2: MDHEN and SYDVKM. V lost 6 bases, J lost 5 bases, and 19 bases lay in between. CDR3 in amino acids: CASSRFPDKRETQYF. CDR3 bases: TGTGCCAGCAGCCGATTCCCGGACAAGAGGGAGACCCAGTACTTC. Together with reference TRBV28 and TRBJ2-5, the CDR3 gives the full variable domain: DVKVTQSSRYLVKRTGEKVFLECVQDMDHENMFWYRQDPGLGLRLIYFSYDVKMKEKGDIPEGYSVSREKKERFSLILESASTNQTSMYLCASSRFPDKRETQYFGPGTRLLVL.

This clonotype has only a few counts. This chain uses TRBV7-2 with TRBJ2-7; 7 bases are shared with TRBD1. The CDR3 extends over 14 amino acids. From germline, CDR1 is SGHTA and CDR2 FQGNSA. The V gene end was trimmed by 3 bases and the J gene end by 5 bases; junction bases not matched to a gene: 7. The CDR3 bases are TGTGCCAGCAGCTTGGAGGCAGGGGGTAACGAGCAGTACTTC. The encoded protein is CASSLEAGGNEQYF.

Many counts were recorded for this clonotype. This chain joins TRBV5-1 and TRBJ1-2, with D possibly matching TRBD1 (6 bases). CDR1 is SGHRS, CDR2 YFSETQ, per germline. This CDR3 contains 14 residues. V was shortened by 4 bases and J by 2 bases, with 12 bases between the two germline ends. CDR3 nucleotide sequence: TGCGCCAGCAGCCCCCGACAGGCGAACTATGGCTACACCTTC. It specifies CASSPRQANYGYTF.